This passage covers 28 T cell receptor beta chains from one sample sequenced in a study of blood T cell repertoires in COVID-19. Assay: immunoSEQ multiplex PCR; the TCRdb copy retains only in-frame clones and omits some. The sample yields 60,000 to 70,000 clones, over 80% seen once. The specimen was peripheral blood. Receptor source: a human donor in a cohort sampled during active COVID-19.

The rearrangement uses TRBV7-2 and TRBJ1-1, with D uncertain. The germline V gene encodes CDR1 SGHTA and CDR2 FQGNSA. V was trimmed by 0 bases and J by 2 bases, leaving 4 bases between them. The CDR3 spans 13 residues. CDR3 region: CASSLAYNTEAFF. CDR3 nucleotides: TGTGCCAGCAGCTTAGCCTACAACACTGAAGCTTTCTTT.

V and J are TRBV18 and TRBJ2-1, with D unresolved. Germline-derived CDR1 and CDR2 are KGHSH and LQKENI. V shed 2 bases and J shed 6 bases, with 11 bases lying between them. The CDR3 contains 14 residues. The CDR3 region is CASSPSHSSNEQFF. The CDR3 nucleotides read TGTGCCAGCTCACCATCGCACAGCTCCAATGAGCAGTTCTTC.

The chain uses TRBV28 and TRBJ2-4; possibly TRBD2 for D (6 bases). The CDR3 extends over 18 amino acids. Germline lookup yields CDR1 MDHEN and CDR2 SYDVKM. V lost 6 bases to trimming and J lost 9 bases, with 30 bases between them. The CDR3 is CASSILTLRDSIFAIQYF. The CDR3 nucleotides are TGTGCCAGCAGCATCTTAACACTCCGGGACTCCATCTTCGCCATTCAGTACTTC.

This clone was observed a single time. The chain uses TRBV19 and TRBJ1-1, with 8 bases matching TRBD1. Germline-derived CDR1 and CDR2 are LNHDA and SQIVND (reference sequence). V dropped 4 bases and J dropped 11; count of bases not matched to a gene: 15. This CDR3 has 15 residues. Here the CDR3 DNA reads TGTGCCAGTAGTAAAGGCCAGGGGGCGGTTGATTCGGCTTTCTTT. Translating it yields CASSKGQGAVDSAFF.

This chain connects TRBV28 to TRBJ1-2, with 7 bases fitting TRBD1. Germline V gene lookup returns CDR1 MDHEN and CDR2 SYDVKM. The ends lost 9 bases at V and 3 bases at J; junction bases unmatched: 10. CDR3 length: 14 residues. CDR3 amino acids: CASRVRGRDYGYTF. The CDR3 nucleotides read TGTGCCAGTAGGGTAAGGGGGCGGGACTATGGCTACACCTTC.

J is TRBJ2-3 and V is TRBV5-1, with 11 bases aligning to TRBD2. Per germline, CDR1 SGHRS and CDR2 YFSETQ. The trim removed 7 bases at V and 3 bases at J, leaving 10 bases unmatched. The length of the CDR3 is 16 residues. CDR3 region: CASQLLAGGPTDTQYF. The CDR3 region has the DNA TGCGCCAGCCAATTGTTAGCGGGGGGGCCAACAGATACGCAGTATTTT.

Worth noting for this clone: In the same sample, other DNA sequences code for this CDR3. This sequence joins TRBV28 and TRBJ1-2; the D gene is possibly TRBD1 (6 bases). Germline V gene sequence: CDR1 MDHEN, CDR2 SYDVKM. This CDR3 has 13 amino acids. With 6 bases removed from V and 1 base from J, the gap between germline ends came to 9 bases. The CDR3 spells CASSRQVNYGYTF. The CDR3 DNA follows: TGTGCCAGCAGCCGACAGGTTAACTATGGCTACACCTTC.

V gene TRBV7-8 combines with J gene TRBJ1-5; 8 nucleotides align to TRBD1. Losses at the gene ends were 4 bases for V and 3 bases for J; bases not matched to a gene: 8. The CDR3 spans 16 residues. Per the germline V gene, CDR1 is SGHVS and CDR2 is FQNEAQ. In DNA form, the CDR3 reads TGTGCCAGCAGCTCTAGGGACAGGAGTTACAATCAGCCCCAGCATTTT. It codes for CASSSRDRSYNQPQHF. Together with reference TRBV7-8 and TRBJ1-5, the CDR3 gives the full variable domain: GAGVSQSPRYKVAKRGQDVALRCDPISGHVSLFWYQQALGQGPEFLTYFQNEAQLDKSGLPSDRFFAERPEGSVSTLKIQRTQQEDSAVYLCASSSRDRSYNQPQHFGDGTRLSIL.

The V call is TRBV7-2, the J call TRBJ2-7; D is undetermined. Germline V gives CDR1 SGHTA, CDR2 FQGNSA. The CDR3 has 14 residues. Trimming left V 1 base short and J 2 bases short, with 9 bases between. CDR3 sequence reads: CASSLVKQPYEQYF. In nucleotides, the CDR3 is TGTGCCAGCAGCTTAGTGAAACAGCCCTACGAGCAGTACTTC.

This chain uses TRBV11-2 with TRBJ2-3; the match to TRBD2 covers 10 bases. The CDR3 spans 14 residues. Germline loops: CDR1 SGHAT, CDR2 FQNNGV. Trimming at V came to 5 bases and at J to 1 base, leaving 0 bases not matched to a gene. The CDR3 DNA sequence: TGTGCCAGCAGCACTAGCGGGGGCACAGATACGCAGTATTTT. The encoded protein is CASSTSGGTDTQYF.

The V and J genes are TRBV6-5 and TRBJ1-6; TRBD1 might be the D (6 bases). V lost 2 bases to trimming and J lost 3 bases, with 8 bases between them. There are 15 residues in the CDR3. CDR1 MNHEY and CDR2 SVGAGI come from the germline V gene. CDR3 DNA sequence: TGTGCCAGCAGTTACAGGGGGGGCTATAATTCACCCCTCCACTTT. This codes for CASSYRGGYNSPLHF.

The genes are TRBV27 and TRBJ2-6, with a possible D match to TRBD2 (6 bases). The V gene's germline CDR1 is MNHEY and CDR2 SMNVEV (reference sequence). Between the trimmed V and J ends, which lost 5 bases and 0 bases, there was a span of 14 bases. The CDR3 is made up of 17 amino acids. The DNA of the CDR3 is TGTGCCAGCAGTACGAGGGACTTCTCCTCTGGGGCCAACGTCCTGACTTTC. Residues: CASSTRDFSSGANVLTF.

CDR3: CASSIGTGIEQYF. The CDR3 region has the DNA TGTGCCAGCAGCATCGGGACAGGGATCGAGCAGTACTTC. V gene TRBV7-8 combines with J gene TRBJ2-7; 9 bases fit TRBD1. There are 13 residues in the CDR3. V trimming: 5 bases; J trimming: 6 bases; junction bases outside the gene matches: 5. CDR1 and CDR2 from the germline V gene are SGHVS and FQNEAQ.

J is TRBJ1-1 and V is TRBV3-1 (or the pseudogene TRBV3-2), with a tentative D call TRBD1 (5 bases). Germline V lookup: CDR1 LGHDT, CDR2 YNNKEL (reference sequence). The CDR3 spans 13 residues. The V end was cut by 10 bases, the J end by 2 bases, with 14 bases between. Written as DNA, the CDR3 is TGTGCCACTCTGGGGGGAAGAAACACTGAAGCTTTCTTT. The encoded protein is CATLGGRNTEAFF.

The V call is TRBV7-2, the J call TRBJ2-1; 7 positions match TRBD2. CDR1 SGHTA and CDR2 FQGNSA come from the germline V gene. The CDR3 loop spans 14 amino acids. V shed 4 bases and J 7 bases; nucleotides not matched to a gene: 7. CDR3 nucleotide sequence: TGTGCCAGCAGCTCACCACTAGCGTCAAATGAGCAGTTCTTC. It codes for CASSSPLASNEQFF.

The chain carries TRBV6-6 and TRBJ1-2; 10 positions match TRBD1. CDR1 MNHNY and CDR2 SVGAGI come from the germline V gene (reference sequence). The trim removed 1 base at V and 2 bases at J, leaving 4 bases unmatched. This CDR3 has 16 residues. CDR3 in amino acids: CASSYWDRGSNYGYTF. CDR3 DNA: TGTGCCAGCAGTTACTGGGACAGGGGTTCGAACTATGGCTACACCTTC.

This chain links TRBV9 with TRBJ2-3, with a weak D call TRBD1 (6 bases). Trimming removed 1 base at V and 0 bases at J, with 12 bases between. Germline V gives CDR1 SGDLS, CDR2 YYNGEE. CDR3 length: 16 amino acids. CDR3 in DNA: TGTGCCAGCAGCGTATCAGGGGACCCTAGCACAGATACGCAGTATTTT. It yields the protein CASSVSGDPSTDTQYF.

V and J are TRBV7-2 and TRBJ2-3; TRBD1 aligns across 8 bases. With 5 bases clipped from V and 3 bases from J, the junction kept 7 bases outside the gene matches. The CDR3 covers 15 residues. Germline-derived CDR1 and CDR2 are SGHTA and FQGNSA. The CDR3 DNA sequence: TGTGCCAGCAGCATTGGACAGGGTTGGACAGATACGCAGTATTTT. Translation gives CASSIGQGWTDTQYF.

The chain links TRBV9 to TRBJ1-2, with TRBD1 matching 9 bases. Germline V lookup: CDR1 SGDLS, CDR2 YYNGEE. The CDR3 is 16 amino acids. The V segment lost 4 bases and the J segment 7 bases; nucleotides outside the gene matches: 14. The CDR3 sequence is CASSPRSRDRVGGYTF. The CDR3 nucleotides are TGTGCCAGCAGCCCGCGGTCCCGGGACAGGGTAGGTGGCTACACCTTC.

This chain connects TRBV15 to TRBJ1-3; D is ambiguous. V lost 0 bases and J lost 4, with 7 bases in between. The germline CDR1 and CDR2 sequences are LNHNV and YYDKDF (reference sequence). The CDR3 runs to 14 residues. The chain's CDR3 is CATSRDSGGNTIYF. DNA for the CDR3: TGTGCCACCAGCAGAGATTCGGGGGGAAACACCATATATTTT.

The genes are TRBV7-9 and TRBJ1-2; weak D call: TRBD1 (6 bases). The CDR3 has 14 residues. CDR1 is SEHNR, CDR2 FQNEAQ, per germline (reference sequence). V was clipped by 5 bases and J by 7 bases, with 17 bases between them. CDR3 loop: CASSPAGTGSGYTF. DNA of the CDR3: TGTGCCAGCAGCCCGGCGGGTACAGGGTCTGGCTACACCTTC.

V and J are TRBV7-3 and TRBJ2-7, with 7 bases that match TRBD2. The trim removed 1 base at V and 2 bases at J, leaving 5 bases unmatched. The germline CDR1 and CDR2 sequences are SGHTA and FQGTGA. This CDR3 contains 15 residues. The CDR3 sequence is CASSLRAGRPYEQYF. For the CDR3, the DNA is TGTGCCAGCAGCTTAAGAGCGGGGAGACCCTACGAGCAGTACTTC.

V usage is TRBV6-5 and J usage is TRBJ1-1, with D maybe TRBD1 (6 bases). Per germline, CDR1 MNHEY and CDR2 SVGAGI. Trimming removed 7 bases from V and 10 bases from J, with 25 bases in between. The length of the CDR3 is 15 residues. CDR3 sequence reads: CASIMKAGASAGAFF. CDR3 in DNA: TGTGCCAGCATTATGAAAGCGGGGGCCTCGGCCGGAGCTTTCTTT.

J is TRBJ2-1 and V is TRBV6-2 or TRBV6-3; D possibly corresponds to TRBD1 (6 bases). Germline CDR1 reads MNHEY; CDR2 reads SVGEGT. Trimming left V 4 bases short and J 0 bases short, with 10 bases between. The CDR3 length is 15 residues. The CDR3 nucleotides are TGTGCCAGCAGTTTCGACAGGAGCTCCTACAATGAGCAGTTCTTC. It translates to CASSFDRSSYNEQFF.

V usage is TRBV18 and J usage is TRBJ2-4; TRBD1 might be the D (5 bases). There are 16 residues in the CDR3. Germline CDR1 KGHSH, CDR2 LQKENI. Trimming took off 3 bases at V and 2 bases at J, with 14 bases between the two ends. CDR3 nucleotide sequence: TGTGCCAGCTCACCTCAGGGTGTATGGTCCAAAAACATTCAGTACTTC. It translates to CASSPQGVWSKNIQYF.

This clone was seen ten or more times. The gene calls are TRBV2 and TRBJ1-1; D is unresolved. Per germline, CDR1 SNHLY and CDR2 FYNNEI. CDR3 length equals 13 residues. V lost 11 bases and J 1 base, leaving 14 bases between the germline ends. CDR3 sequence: CAASSQQNTEAFF. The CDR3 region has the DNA TGTGCCGCTTCTAGTCAGCAGAACACTGAAGCTTTCTTT.

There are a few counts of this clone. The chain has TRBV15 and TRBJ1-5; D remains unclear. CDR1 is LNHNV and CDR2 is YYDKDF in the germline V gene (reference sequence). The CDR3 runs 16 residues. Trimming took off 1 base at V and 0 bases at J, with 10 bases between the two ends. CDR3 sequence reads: CATSRAVSHSNQPQHF. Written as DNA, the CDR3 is TGTGCCACCAGCAGAGCCGTAAGCCATAGCAATCAGCCCCAGCATTTT.

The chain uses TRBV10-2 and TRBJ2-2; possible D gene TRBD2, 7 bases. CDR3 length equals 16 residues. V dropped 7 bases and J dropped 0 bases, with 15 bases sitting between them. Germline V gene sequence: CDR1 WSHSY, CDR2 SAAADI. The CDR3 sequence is CASIGGAMANTGELFF. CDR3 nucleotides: TGCGCCAGCATAGGGGGGGCGATGGCGAACACCGGGGAGCTGTTTTTT.